Following are 9 T cell receptor beta chains from one sample sequenced in a study of response to subunit inactivated influenza vaccine. TCRdb recomputed calls from the RT-PCR reads with MiXCR, one row per CDR3 protein. The data show hundreds of thousands of distinct CDR3 sequences, 14% seen once. The sample was PBMCs from blood, taken around 15 days before vaccination. These receptors all stem from a man over 45 who received an inactivated influenza vaccine.

V is TRBV4-1 and J is TRBJ2-2; 10 nucleotides match TRBD2. This CDR3 spans 19 amino acids. Germline values: CDR1 MGHRA, CDR2 YSYEKL. The J segment lost 1 base and the V segment lost 3 bases, leaving 11 bases of the junction unmatched. CDR3 sequence reads: CASSHHSGGPPKNTGELFF. CDR3 nucleotides: TGCGCCAGCAGCCACCATAGCGGGGGGCCTCCTAAGAACACCGGGGAGCTGTTTTTT.

The table lists this clonotype with a few counts. The chain is built from TRBV15 and TRBJ1-1; 9 positions agree with TRBD1. The germline CDR1 and CDR2 sequences are LNHNV and YYDKDF (reference sequence). The CDR3 is 22 amino acids. V dropped 5 bases and J dropped 1; count of bases not matched to a gene: 26. The CDR3 is CATSPFGVDWNRGLGRNTEAFF. The CDR3 nucleotides are TGTGCCACCAGCCCCTTTGGGGTTGATTGGAACAGGGGGCTCGGTAGGAACACTGAAGCTTTCTTT. The full variable domain, in which reference TRBV15 and TRBJ1-1 provide the parts outside the CDR3, is DAMVIQNPRYQVTQFGKPVTLSCSQTLNHNVMYWYQQKSSQAPKLLFHYYDKDFNNEADTPDNFQSRRPNTSFCFLDIRSPGLGDTAMYLCATSPFGVDWNRGLGRNTEAFFGQGTRLTVV.

The V call is TRBV12-3 or TRBV12-4, the J call TRBJ2-4; unclear D gene. The CDR3 contains 16 residues. The V gene lost 5 bases and the J gene lost 1 base, with 15 bases spanning the gap. The CDR3 spells CASSRASLGAKNIQYF. In nucleotides, the CDR3 is TGTGCCAGCAGTCGAGCCTCTCTGGGGGCCAAAAACATTCAGTACTTC.

This clonotype showed up just a few times. V and J are TRBV7-8 and TRBJ2-1, with D tentatively TRBD2 (6 bases). The CDR3 length is 17 residues. Per the germline V gene, CDR1 is SGHVS and CDR2 is FQNEAQ. V gave up 1 base and J gave up 7 bases, with 20 bases separating them. The CDR3 is CASSLGPPLEGYNEQFF. CDR3 DNA sequence: TGTGCCAGCAGCTTAGGACCCCCTCTGGAGGGTTATAATGAGCAGTTCTTC.

About this clonotype itself: One end of the junction fails to match germline, which may point to a read error. The gene calls are TRBV12-3 or TRBV12-4 and TRBJ1-2; 8 bases are a match to TRBD1. This CDR3 is built from 14 residues. The CDR3 reads CARSLAGGLDGYTF. The CDR3 coding sequence is TGTGCCAGAAGTTTGGCAGGGGGCCTGGATGGCTACACCTTC.

This chain uses TRBV12-3 or TRBV12-4 with TRBJ2-3, with D maybe TRBD2 (6 bases). The CDR3 consists of 17 residues. V was trimmed by 4 bases and J by 1 base, leaving 18 bases between them. CDR3 in amino acids: CASSSFGTLMRTDTQYF. DNA for the CDR3: TGTGCCAGCAGTTCTTTCGGGACTCTCATGCGCACAGATACGCAGTATTTT.

This clonotype appeared many times. The CDR3 DNA reads TGTGCCAGCAGCCCCCTCACTACCTATTTT. Amino acid sequence: CASSPLTTYF. The genes are TRBV7-9 and TRBJ1-3; D unresolved. Germline V CDR1 and CDR2: SEHNR, FQNEAQ (reference sequence). With 5 bases removed from V and 16 bases from J, the gap between germline ends came to 12 bases. CDR3 length: 10 amino acids.

The chain combines TRBV20-1 with TRBJ2-6, with unresolved D. The CDR3 is 14 residues long. With 4 bases removed from V and 0 bases from J, the gap between germline ends came to 7 bases. Germline loops: CDR1 DFQATT, CDR2 SNEGSKA (reference sequence). DNA for the CDR3: TGCAGTGCTACACCCTTCTCTGGGGCCAACGTCCTGACTTTC. It is translated as CSATPFSGANVLTF.

This clonotype was detected only a few times. The J gene is TRBJ2-1, the V gene TRBV7-9; 9 bases line up with TRBD1. V gave up 6 bases and J gave up 4 bases; unmatched junction bases: 7. The CDR3 runs 15 residues. Per germline, CDR1 SEHNR and CDR2 FQNEAQ (reference sequence). This CDR3 is CASRSPGQGYNEQFF. CDR3 coding DNA: TGTGCCAGCAGAAGCCCGGGACAGGGATACAATGAGCAGTTCTTC.